This T cell receptor beta chain was recovered during a study of cytomegalovirus exposure and HLA in healthy donors. As concerns this clone: Its antigen is currently unknown.

Study observations and caveats: A list of 150 to 200 TCR beta chains associated with cytomegalovirus was given. Generally TCR sequences proved uncommon, though certain public TCRs appeared in numerous donors. In vitro experiments confirmed that a few CMV-associated chains were specific for CMV antigens.

The table came from immunoSEQ multiplex PCR; TCRdb's copy has only in-frame clones and leaves some out. The table has more than 150,000 clones, 75% to 90% seen once. The TCR originated in a man between 18 and 29 years old in good health and CMV-seropositive. The sequencing input was PBMCs.

CDR3 in DNA: TGTGCCAGCAGAACCCCTAGCGGGAATTACAATGAGCAGTTCTTC. This sequence encodes CASRTPSGNYNEQFF. V is TRBV28 and J is TRBJ2-1; 9 positions agree with TRBD2. Germline V gene data show CDR1 as MDHEN and CDR2 as SYDVKM. With V trimmed by 6 bases and J by 4 bases, 7 bases remained unmatched. The CDR3 has 15 amino acids.